This T cell receptor (beta chain) was retrieved from a study of blood T cell repertoires in COVID-19. V shed 4 bases and J 4 bases; nucleotides not matched to a gene: 4. The CDR3 length is 15 residues. Germline V gives CDR1 KGHDR, CDR2 SFDVKD. Some clones are missing from TCRdb's copy, which holds only in-frame ones; the method was immunoSEQ multiplex PCR. The repertoire consists of roughly 100,000 clones, with around 85% occurring once and the leading ten covering more than 20%. This clonotype originated in a man between 65 and 79 years old with active or convalescent COVID-19. Input material: peripheral blood. The chain is built from TRBV24-1 and TRBJ2-5, with 11 bases fitting TRBD1. The CDR3 region is CATSDTGTGGETQYF. CDR3 sequence (DNA): TGTGCCACCAGTGACACCGGGACAGGGGGAGAGACCCAGTACTTC.